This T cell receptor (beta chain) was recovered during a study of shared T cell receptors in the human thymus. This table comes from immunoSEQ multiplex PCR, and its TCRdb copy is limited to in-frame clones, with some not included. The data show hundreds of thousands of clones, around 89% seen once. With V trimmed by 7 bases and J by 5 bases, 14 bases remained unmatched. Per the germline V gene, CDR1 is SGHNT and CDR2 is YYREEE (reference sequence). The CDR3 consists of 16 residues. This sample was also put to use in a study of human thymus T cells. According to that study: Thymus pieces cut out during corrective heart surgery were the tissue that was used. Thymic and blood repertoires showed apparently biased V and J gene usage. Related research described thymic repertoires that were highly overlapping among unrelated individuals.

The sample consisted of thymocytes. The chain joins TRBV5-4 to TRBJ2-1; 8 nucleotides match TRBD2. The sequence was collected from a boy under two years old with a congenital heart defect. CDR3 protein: CASGGVPGGPNNEQFF. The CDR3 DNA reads TGTGCCAGCGGAGGTGTACCGGGAGGGCCGAACAATGAGCAGTTCTTC.